This TCR beta chain was sequenced for a study of blood T cell repertoires in COVID-19. For the study at large: The United States, Italy and Spain were the sources of the acute and convalescent COVID-19 samples.

Only in-frame clones appear in the TCRdb table, and some are missing; sequencing was by immunoSEQ multiplex PCR. The sample lists some 100,000 clones, roughly 80% occurring once. In germline, CDR1 is SGHDN, CDR2 FVKESK. Trimming took off 1 base at V and 6 bases at J, with 9 bases between the two ends. CDR3 length: 13 residues. The J gene is TRBJ1-2, the V gene TRBV14; no firm D call. Sequenced: peripheral blood. The receptor was derived from a man in his 60s with acute or convalescent COVID-19. CDR3 sequence (DNA): TGTGCCAGCAGCCAAGTTCCCCGGGATGGCTACACCTTC. Its translation: CASSQVPRDGYTF.